This TCR beta chain was sequenced for a study of OX40 agonist ivuxolimab in advanced cancers. CDR1 is SGHAT, CDR2 FQNNGV, per germline. The CDR3 extends over 12 amino acids. The V end was cut by 5 bases, the J end by 4 bases, with 8 bases between. The table came from immunoSEQ multiplex PCR; TCRdb's copy has only in-frame clones and leaves some out. The sample shows fewer than 100,000 clones, about four fifths of them seen only once. This chain joins TRBV11-2 and TRBJ1-1; D unclear. The receptor was isolated from an adult with an advanced solid tumor such as melanoma, head and neck, liver or kidney cancer. The specimen was CD4+ or CD8+ T cells sorted from blood, collected in a trial of the OX40 agonist ivuxolimab. The CDR3 sequence is CASSPQPTEAFF. The CDR3 DNA follows: TGTGCCAGCAGCCCTCAACCCACTGAAGCTTTCTTT.